Following are 30 T cell receptor beta chains from one sample sequenced in a study of early T cells in non-severe SARS-CoV-2 infection (dated by TCRdb to the early 2020s). Library preparation used 5' RACE. Data came from a NextSeq 500. TCRdb handled the public reads itself, with Q25 trimming in fastp and clone calling in MiXCR, and kept productive beta chains. Identical CDR3 proteins give one entry, which carries the most common genes and DNA. For this sample there are about 29,000 distinct CDR3 sequences; 5% to 6.5% appear just once. The ten largest make up approximately 0.87% of the sample. Sequencing used whole blood. The receptors here all came from an adult who was a healthcare worker with PCR-confirmed SARS-CoV-2 infection or an uninfected control (not recorded which).

This clonotype is labeled as medium-sized (0.01 to 0.1%). The chain couples TRBV2 to TRBJ1-1, with 7 nucleotides matching TRBD1. The CDR3 consists of 15 residues. J was trimmed by 3 bases and V by 2 bases; bases with no gene match: 6. Looked up from germline, CDR1 is SNHLY and CDR2 is FYNNEI. The CDR3 loop reads CASSEQGVVDTEAFF. CDR3 coding DNA: TGTGCCAGCAGTGAACAGGGGGTGGTCGACACTGAAGCTTTCTTT.

The chain is built from TRBV29-1 and TRBJ2-3, with D possibly matching TRBD2 (6 bases). This CDR3 has 14 residues. The V and J ends lost 5 bases and 0 bases respectively, with 12 bases between them. CDR1 and CDR2 from the germline V gene are SQVTM and ANQGSEA. CDR3 DNA: TGCAGCGTTCGCGGGGCGGGGAGCACAGATACGCAGTATTTT. Residues: CSVRGAGSTDTQYF.

This clonotype was seen at least ten times. The chain combines TRBV5-4 with TRBJ2-3; D possibly corresponds to TRBD2 (6 bases). The germline V gene encodes CDR1 SGHNT and CDR2 YYREEE (reference sequence). Trimming took off 4 bases at V and 0 bases at J, with 18 bases between the two ends. This CDR3 region has 17 residues. The CDR3 region is CASSLPGVEHSTDTQYF. The DNA of the CDR3 is TGTGCCAGCAGCCTACCGGGGGTCGAGCATAGCACAGATACGCAGTATTTT. The entire variable domain, with the rest obtained from reference TRBV5-4 and TRBJ2-3, is as follows: ETGVTQSPTHLIKTRGQQVTLRCSSQSGHNTVSWYQQALGQGPQFIFQYYREEENGRGNFPPRFSGLQFPNYSSELNVNALELDDSALYLCASSLPGVEHSTDTQYFGPGTRLTVL.

This clonotype has a handful of counts. CDR3 DNA: TGTGCCAGCAGCCTGGGACAGTTGGGTGAGCAGTTCTTC. Protein: CASSLGQLGEQFF. This chain connects TRBV27 to TRBJ2-1; 7 bases align to TRBD1. Germline assignment: CDR1 MNHEY and CDR2 SMNVEV (reference sequence). V lost 6 bases, J lost 9 bases, and 8 bases stayed unmatched. The CDR3 is 13 residues long.

CDR3 sequence: CASSPAKNIQYF. CDR3 coding DNA: TGTGCCAGCAGTCCGGCCAAAAACATTCAGTACTTC. The chain carries TRBV12-3 or TRBV12-4 and TRBJ2-4; D gene unclear. There are 12 residues in the CDR3. Trimming pared 5 bases from V and 1 base from J, leaving 3 bases between.

This clonotype was detected many times. The chain couples TRBV6-2 or TRBV6-3 to TRBJ2-5; 8 bases align to TRBD1. This CDR3 spans 15 amino acids. From germline, CDR1 is MNHEY and CDR2 SVGEGT. V gave up 1 base and J gave up 4 bases; unmatched junction bases: 5. Here the CDR3 reads CASSYFSGTGETQYF. CDR3 bases: TGTGCCAGCAGTTACTTTTCCGGGACAGGAGAGACCCAGTACTTC.

There are many counts of this clonotype. Here the CDR3 reads CASTVRGVGNTIYF. The CDR3 DNA reads TGTGCCAGCACCGTTCGGGGCGTCGGAAACACCATATATTTT. The chain couples TRBV28 to TRBJ1-3; TRBD1 is a possible D gene (5 bases). The CDR3 loop spans 14 amino acids. V shed 7 bases and J shed 4 bases, with 14 bases lying between them. In germline, CDR1 is MDHEN, CDR2 SYDVKM.

This chain links TRBV5-5 with TRBJ2-7, with D hard to call. V was clipped by 5 bases and J by 2 bases, with 11 bases between them. Germline V gene data show CDR1 as SGHKS and CDR2 as YYEKEE (reference sequence). CDR3 length: 13 amino acids. Written as DNA, the CDR3 is TGTGCCAGCAGGGGTGAGCCAACCTACGAGCAGTACTTC. It translates to CASRGEPTYEQYF.

This clonotype was found a few times. V usage is TRBV12-2 and J usage is TRBJ1-2; the table's D call, TRBD1, was not checked against the DNA. TRBV12-2 is a pseudogene locus. The CDR3 is made up of 15 amino acids. CDR3 protein: CASRASGGGIYGYTF. As DNA, the CDR3 is TGTGCAAGTCGCGCCTCGGGCGGGGGTATCTATGGCTACACCTTC.

The J gene is TRBJ2-3, the V gene TRBV28, with 11 bases identical to TRBD2. J lost 6 bases, V lost 7 bases, and 18 bases had no gene match. The CDR3 covers 18 residues. Germline CDR1 MDHEN, CDR2 SYDVKM. The DNA for the CDR3 is TGTGCCAGCAAACTACTAATGGGACTAGCGGATCCACAGGATACGCAGTATTTT. Its translation is CASKLLMGLADPQDTQYF. Based on the CDR3 plus reference TRBV28 and TRBJ2-3, the full variable domain is DVKVTQSSRYLVKRTGEKVFLECVQDMDHENMFWYRQDPGLGLRLIYFSYDVKMKEKGDIPEGYSVSREKKERFSLILESASTNQTSMYLCASKLLMGLADPQDTQYFGPGTRLTVL.

This clonotype came up many times. V and J are TRBV2 and TRBJ1-1; tentatively, D is TRBD1 (6 bases). Germline V CDR1 and CDR2: SNHLY, FYNNEI. The CDR3 sequence is 16 residues long. Trimming shortened V by 4 bases and J by 4 bases, and 19 bases separated the two germline ends. CDR3: CASSADPNRDSTEAFF. The CDR3 region has the DNA TGTGCCAGCAGTGCGGACCCAAACAGGGATAGCACTGAAGCTTTCTTT.

In this sample, this clonotype turned up a few times. The chain carries TRBV13 and TRBJ2-1; D unresolved. The CDR3 runs to 14 residues. Germline CDR1 reads PRHDT; CDR2 reads FYEKMQ (reference sequence). Trimming removed 5 bases at V and 1 base at J, with 9 bases between. The CDR3 here is CASSPESSYNEQFF. Written as DNA, the CDR3 is TGTGCCAGCAGCCCAGAGAGTTCCTACAATGAGCAGTTCTTC.

This clonotype was seen at least ten times. This chain links TRBV27 with TRBJ2-2; 8 nucleotides agree with TRBD2. The germline gives CDR1 MNHEY, CDR2 SMNVEV (reference sequence). CDR3 length: 16 residues. V shed 5 bases, J shed 4 bases, and the junction held 9 bases outside the gene matches. CDR3: CASSPLIAGFTGELFF. Here the CDR3 DNA reads TGTGCCAGCAGTCCGTTAATAGCGGGATTCACCGGGGAGCTGTTTTTT.

The genes are TRBV7-9 and TRBJ2-7; D ambiguous. V was pared by 4 bases and J by 6 bases, with 10 bases between. Germline loops: CDR1 SEHNR, CDR2 FQNEAQ (reference sequence). The CDR3 is 12 amino acids. DNA for the CDR3: TGTGCCAGCAGCTCCCCCTCCCGCGAGCAGTACTTC. Protein: CASSSPSREQYF.

This clonotype was recorded at least ten times. The chain couples TRBV7-2 to TRBJ1-1; no reliable D call. The CDR3 consists of 13 residues. V dropped 1 base and J dropped 4 bases, with 7 bases sitting between them. Germline V gene data show CDR1 as SGHTA and CDR2 as FQGNSA. The CDR3 spells CASSLDLGTEAFF. CDR3 DNA: TGTGCCAGCAGCTTAGATTTGGGCACTGAAGCTTTCTTT.

This clonotype was counted between two and nine times. This sequence joins TRBV28 and TRBJ2-5; unclear D gene. Trimming removed 4 bases at V and 4 bases at J, with 7 bases between. Germline CDR1 reads MDHEN; CDR2 reads SYDVKM. The CDR3 extends over 12 amino acids. The CDR3 spells CASSSGLETQYF. The CDR3 nucleotides are TGTGCCAGCAGTTCAGGCTTAGAGACCCAGTACTTC.

At least ten counts were recorded for this clonotype. The chain recombines TRBV7-2 with TRBJ2-7, with 7 positions matching TRBD1. With 2 bases clipped from V and 12 bases from J, the junction kept 10 bases outside the gene matches. The V gene's germline CDR1 is SGHTA and CDR2 FQGNSA. The CDR3 extends over 13 amino acids. The CDR3 protein is CASSLQWGTALYF. In DNA, the CDR3 is TGTGCCAGCAGCTTACAATGGGGGACAGCTTTGTACTTC.

By its share, this clonotype is medium-sized (0.01 to 0.1%). The chain couples TRBV7-2 to TRBJ2-7; maybe TRBD2 (6 bases). This CDR3 spans 15 amino acids. Looked up from germline, CDR1 is SGHTA and CDR2 is FQGNSA. V was clipped by 5 bases and J by 3 bases, with 17 bases between them. CDR3 bases: TGTGCCAGCAGCCTCGCGGGGCCATTAAACTACGAGCAGTACTTC. Protein product: CASSLAGPLNYEQYF.

This clonotype has a count of ten or more. This chain links TRBV20-1 with TRBJ2-5, with TRBD2 identical over 9 bases. The length of the CDR3 is 15 residues. V was pared by 5 bases and J by 4 bases, with 11 bases of the junction left unmatched. The V gene's germline CDR1 is DFQATT and CDR2 SNEGSKA (reference sequence). For the CDR3, the DNA is TGCAGTGCTCCTCCCCTAGCGGGAATGGTAGAGACCCAGTACTTC. Residues: CSAPPLAGMVETQYF.

This clonotype was recorded a few times. The chain carries TRBV28 and TRBJ2-2, with D perhaps TRBD1 (5 bases). The germline CDR1 and CDR2 sequences are MDHEN and SYDVKM. V gave up 6 bases and J gave up 6 bases, with 11 bases separating them. The CDR3 covers 13 residues. The CDR3 bases are TGTGCCAGCAGAATGACAGATGCCGGGGAGCTGTTTTTT. Translated, it gives CASRMTDAGELFF.

This clonotype was counted at least ten times. The V call is TRBV11-2, the J call TRBJ1-2; D perhaps matches TRBD1 (6 bases). CDR1 SGHAT and CDR2 FQNNGV come from the germline V gene. This CDR3 region has 14 residues. Trimming pared 5 bases from V and 4 bases from J, leaving 14 bases between. The CDR3 DNA reads as TGTGCCAGCAGCCCACCAGGGGCCTCCTATGGCTACACCTTC. It specifies CASSPPGASYGYTF.

This sequence joins TRBV29-1 and TRBJ2-1, with D possibly matching TRBD1 (6 bases). Germline CDR1 and CDR2: SQVTM and ANQGSEA. The V gene lost 7 bases and the J gene lost 0 bases, with 10 bases spanning the gap. This CDR3 is built from 13 residues. CDR3 region: CSDRESSYNEQFF. The CDR3 DNA is TGCAGCGACAGGGAGAGCTCCTACAATGAGCAGTTCTTC.

In its sample, this clonotype was seen many times. The chain has TRBV6-1 and TRBJ2-7, with D unclear. Germline values: CDR1 MNHNS, CDR2 SASEGT. V was cut by 1 base and J by 4 bases, with 11 bases left in between. CDR3 size: 14 residues. The CDR3 loop reads CASSEVIGRYEQYF. CDR3 nucleotides: TGTGCCAGCAGTGAAGTTATTGGCAGGTACGAGCAGTACTTC.

This clonotype has only a few counts. The genes are TRBV5-5 and TRBJ2-7; 9 bases align to TRBD1. Germline CDR1 is SGHKS and CDR2 is YYEKEE (reference sequence). This CDR3 has 13 amino acids. V gave up 4 bases and J gave up 4 bases; unmatched junction bases: 3. CDR3 in DNA: TGTGCCAGCAGCAAGGACAGGGGATACGAGCAGTACTTC. It is translated as CASSKDRGYEQYF.

This chain links TRBV7-9 with TRBJ1-5; D not resolved. This CDR3 contains 12 residues. Per the germline V gene, CDR1 is SEHNR and CDR2 is FQNEAQ (reference sequence). The V end was cut by 5 bases, the J end by 3 bases, with 5 bases between. CDR3 sequence (DNA): TGTGCCAGCAGCGCGTACAATCAGCCCCAGCATTTT. Translating it yields CASSAYNQPQHF.

The sample holds many counts of this clonotype. The rearrangement joins TRBV2 to TRBJ1-5; TRBD1 matches at 7 bases. The CDR3 totals 14 residues. Germline CDR1 and CDR2: SNHLY and FYNNEI. Trimming took 5 bases from V and 4 from J; bases not matched to a gene: 5. CDR3 sequence (DNA): TGTGCCAGCAGTATAGGACAGGCGAATCAGCCCCAGCATTTT. Protein: CASSIGQANQPQHF.

This clonotype was recorded at least ten times. The V and J genes are TRBV20-1 and TRBJ1-1; D is possibly TRBD1 (5 bases). CDR1 DFQATT and CDR2 SNEGSKA come from the germline V gene (reference sequence). Deletions cut 5 bases from V and 10 bases from J, with 11 bases between. This CDR3 region has 10 residues. CDR3 loop: CSAGTGRAFF. CDR3 nucleotide sequence: TGCAGTGCTGGGACCGGACGAGCTTTCTTT.

This clonotype was counted ten times or more. The chain combines TRBV6-2 or TRBV6-3 with TRBJ2-2; the D gene is possibly TRBD2 (5 bases). The V gene's germline CDR1 is MNHEY and CDR2 SVGEGT. V was pared by 5 bases and J by 4 bases, with 11 bases between. The CDR3 runs to 14 residues. The CDR3 DNA reads TGTGCCAGCAGTCTAGCATTGATCACCGGGGAGCTGTTTTTT. Its translation: CASSLALITGELFF.

The table lists this clonotype with a few counts. The chain's CDR3 is CSVVGEGVYNEQFF. In DNA form, the CDR3 reads TGCAGCGTTGTGGGGGAGGGAGTTTACAATGAGCAGTTCTTC. V and J are TRBV29-1 and TRBJ2-1; 7 bases line up with TRBD2. V shed 4 bases, J shed 4 bases, and the junction held 7 bases outside the gene matches. There are 14 residues in the CDR3. Germline V CDR1 and CDR2: SQVTM, ANQGSEA.

In this sample, this clonotype turned up many times. V gene TRBV20-1 combines with J gene TRBJ1-2; 7 bases are a match to TRBD1. The CDR3 is made up of 13 amino acids. CDR1 DFQATT and CDR2 SNEGSKA come from the germline V gene (reference sequence). With V trimmed by 1 base and J by 2 bases, 1 base remained unmatched. The CDR3 is CSARVGQNYGYTF. The CDR3 region has the DNA TGCAGTGCTAGAGTGGGACAGAACTATGGCTACACCTTC.